Sequencing of this T cell receptor beta chain was carried out in a study of blood T cells in healthy people across ages. This clonotype has a single count. Using a J-beta primer mix together with a sample-barcoded 5' primer, a second PCR was run for about 6 to 11 cycles. Each CDR3 protein is one row after TCRdb ran MiXCR on the 5' RACE reads. The sample contains about 1.4 million distinct CDR3 sequences, 55% to 75% of which appear only once. The material sequenced was blood. The sequence came from a man aged 18 to 29 in good health.

CDR3 sequence (DNA): TGTGCCACCAGCGGCGGCTACAATGAGCAGTTCTTC. Translating gives CATSGGYNEQFF. This chain joins TRBV15 and TRBJ2-1; D gene ambiguous. The CDR3 length is 12 residues. Deletions cut 5 bases from V and 3 bases from J, with 5 bases between. Germline V gives CDR1 LNHNV, CDR2 YYDKDF (reference sequence).